This section outlines one T cell receptor (beta chain) sequence together with its context. The specificity of this receptor is unknown. Per-nucleotide qualities are absent, and no much larger clonotype sits a single base away. The data belong to a study of long-term antiretroviral therapy in people with HIV (dated by TCRdb to between 2022 and 2023). About the full investigation: The earliest samples were collected roughly a decade before the 2015 WHO recommendation for immediate ART, at a time when ART was usually postponed until CD4 counts fell. Whether ART initiation and durable HIV suppression were associated with changes in peripheral blood TRB repertoire composition and diversity was tested in a retrospective serial study. From some 33 adults with confirmed HIV infection, the cohort provided around 180 cryopreserved PBMC samples, gathered serially across a mean of about six years (range 1-12). Test extractions of a monoclonal T-cell line alongside some 36 polyclonal samples showed no cross-contamination during QIAcube processing. About 35% of the 30 participants with HIV were female. The research as a whole found: HIV repertoires had narrower CDR3 length ranges than controls, and the network structure suggested an antigen-experienced repertoire that shifted only slightly toward naive after ART. A significant increase in TRB diversity was found to be associated with ART initiation, although TRB diversity was observed to remain significantly below that of transplant donor controls even after long-term ART. At every time point, the repertoire was dominated by expanded TRB clones first identified before ART initiation, although this dominance fluctuated and, in many PLHIV, declined after ART. Inferences about post-ART repertoire changes were limited because no data were available on ART adherence, viral resistance or therapy changes. Because PBMC availability was limited, only the TCR beta chain was sequenced, with no alpha chain pairing. Because pre-ART samples had limited cell numbers, profiling was done on unsorted PBMC rather than on sorted CD4+ and CD8+ T cells. The samples span the years 2004 to 2017, and the ART regimens used at that time may not be as effective as current regimens.

The immunoSEQ hsTCRB v3.0 assay was used at survey level resolution to sequence the TRB variable region. The targeted TRB sequencing depth was 40,000-50,000 T-cell genomes per sample. TRB libraries were pooled and sequenced on an Illumina MiSeq using a v3 150-cycle kit. The study's own analysis went as follows. Repertoire analysis was run in R within a reproducible Nextflow workflow that covered QC, data transformation and analysis. LymphoSeq2, an R package for exploring AIRR-Seq data, was used to implement custom analyses. A handful of samples that produced fewer than 5000 total TRB sequences were removed, so under 200 HIV repertoires were analyzed. Of the 188 retained HIV repertoires, 59 were collected before and around 130 after ART initiation. Each repertoire was downsampled to 5000 TRB nucleotide sequences, and summary statistics were averaged across 100 downsampling iterations. TRB sequences were retained for analysis only if CDR3 regions of at least seven amino acids were present. Diversity was assessed using a clonality score derived from Shannon entropy and using the Gini coefficient. Repertoire networks linked the top 5000 CDR3 amino acid sequences whenever two sequences differed by an edit distance of one. For TRB CDR3 amino acid sequences, antigen specificity groups and MHC restriction were predicted with GLIPH2. To flag known associations with CMV, EBV, HIV or tissue antigens, CDR3 amino acid sequences were compared against VDJdb and McPAS-TCR. Pre-ART, post-ART and control groups were compared with Wilcoxon signed-rank tests and Holm-Bonferroni correction. This immuneACCESS table, as held by TCRdb, lists in-frame sequences with V and J called but not all clones. Of the missing ones, under half trace to an unresolved V gene in checked studies; the others have no known cause. V, J and clone size are those of that table, while D and trimming were read from the DNA. The sample has more than 20,000 clones on record, more than 85% of them singletons. In total, the top ten clones hold roughly 4% of the sample.

The germline V gene (reference sequence) supplies CDR1 SEHNR and CDR2 FQNEAQ. Inclusive of the bounding cysteine and phenylalanine, the CDR3 is 12 residues long. The kept DNA is CDR3 alone, 36 bases in frame from the first base. The V end loses 5 bases and the J end loses 5 bases, and a stretch of 8 bases separates them. To be included, a participant needed at least one PBMC sample from before ART initiation plus at least two post-ART samples. Treatment was received in the United States of America by all participants with HIV. Before DNA extraction, cryopreserved samples of about 1-11 million PBMC were thawed and then washed. At the time of the earliest PBMC sample, participants with HIV were aged between roughly 20 and 55 years. Each participant contributed PBMC samples from 1-4 timepoints before ART initiation and 2-8 timepoints after ART initiation, with a median of 7 samples. For every participant, serial HIV viral load, CD4+ T-cell count, ART history and demographic data were obtained. Using a Qiagen kit on a QIAcube, genomic DNA was extracted from unsorted PBMC, with samples processed in batches of 12.

The sequence came from a woman aged 25-40 years with HIV. Sequencing used unsorted PBMCs, obtained 1.9 years after starting antiretroviral therapy. The chain is assembled from TRBV7-9 and TRBJ2-3, with the D segment identity uncertain. This receptor has the CDR3 CASSNGRDTQYF. The DNA reads as follows: TGTGCCAGCAGCAATGGTCGAGATACGCAGTATTTT. The full variable domain, with segments outside the CDR3 supplied by the reference TRBV7-9 and TRBJ2-3 proteins, appears as DTGVSQNPRHKITKRGQNVTFRCDPISEHNRLYWYRQTLGQGPEFLTYFQNEAQLEKSRLLSDRFSAERPKGSFSTLEIQRTEQGDSAMYLCASSNGRDTQYFGPGTRLTVL.